This T cell receptor (beta chain) derives from a study of Ad26.COV2.S vaccination and SARS-CoV-2 variants. Overall study: The authors gave Ad26.COV2.S intramuscularly, either once or twice 56 days apart.

The data were produced by immunoSEQ multiplex PCR, yet TCRdb's version contains in-frame clones alone and is incomplete. The profile shows about 400,000 clones, around 93% of them singletons. The table lists this clone with a count of one. As to treatment: 15 to 20 received Ad26.COV2.S at low or high dose, single or two shots; about 5 received placebo; per-sample allocation not given. Samples analyzed were those drawn on day 63 after the first vaccine or placebo injection. At a Boston site, the person donating was an adult of 18-55 years. V was clipped by 4 bases and J by 0 bases; unmatched bases: 5. The length of the CDR3 is 15 residues. CDR1 and CDR2 from the germline V gene are SGHRS and YFSETQ.

The gene calls are TRBV5-1 and TRBJ2-7, with TRBD1 identical over 9 bases. Here the sequenced sample was peripheral blood, taken in a trial of Ad26.COV2.S vaccine versus placebo. This receptor was taken from a person aged 18 to 65 who received the Ad26.COV2.S COVID-19 vaccine or a placebo. The CDR3: CASSPWTGASYEQYF. The DNA of the CDR3 is TGCGCCAGCAGCCCGTGGACAGGGGCCTCCTACGAGCAGTACTTC. Based on the CDR3 plus reference TRBV5-1 and TRBJ2-7, the full variable domain is KAGVTQTPRYLIKTRGQQVTLSCSPISGHRSVSWYQQTPGQGLQFLFEYFSETQRNKGNFPGRFSGRQFSNSRSEMNVSTLELGDSALYLCASSPWTGASYEQYFGPGTRLTVT.